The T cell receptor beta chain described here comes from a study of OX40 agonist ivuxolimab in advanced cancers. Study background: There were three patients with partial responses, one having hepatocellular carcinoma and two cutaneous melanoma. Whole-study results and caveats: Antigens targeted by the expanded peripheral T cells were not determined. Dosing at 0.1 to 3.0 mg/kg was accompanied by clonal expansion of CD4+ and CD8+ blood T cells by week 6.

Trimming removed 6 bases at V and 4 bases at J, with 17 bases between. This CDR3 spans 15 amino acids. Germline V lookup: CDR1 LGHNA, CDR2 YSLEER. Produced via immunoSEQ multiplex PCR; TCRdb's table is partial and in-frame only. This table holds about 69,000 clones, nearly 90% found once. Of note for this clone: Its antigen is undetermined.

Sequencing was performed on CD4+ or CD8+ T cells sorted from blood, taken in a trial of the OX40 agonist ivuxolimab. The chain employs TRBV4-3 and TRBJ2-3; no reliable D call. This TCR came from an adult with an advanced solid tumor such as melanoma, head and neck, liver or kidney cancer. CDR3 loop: CASSVDGRGPDTQYF. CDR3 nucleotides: TGCGCCAGCAGTGTGGACGGAAGAGGCCCAGATACGCAGTATTTT.